The 10 T cell receptor beta chains reported below all come from one sample, sequenced in a study of response to subunit inactivated influenza vaccine. From the RT-PCR reads, TCRdb called clonotypes with MiXCR, one entry per CDR3 protein. Of approximately 490,000 distinct CDR3 sequences in the sample, about 7.2% were seen once. Sequenced here: PBMCs from blood, sampled 23 to 25 months after vaccination. The origin of the receptors is a man aged 50-75 years who received an inactivated influenza vaccine.

This clonotype occurred many times. The junction departs from germline at one end; a sequencing error may be responsible. J is TRBJ2-7 and V is TRBV25-1, with D possibly TRBD2 on 6 matching bases. Germline-derived CDR1 and CDR2 are MGHDK and SYGVNS. The CDR3 is 10 amino acids. The CDR3 DNA is TGTGCCGCAAACCTCGGGGGAATGCTCTTC. Its protein is CAANLGGMLF.

This clonotype has at least ten counts. The chain carries TRBV21-1 and TRBJ2-1; TRBD1 is taken as the D call from the table, unchecked against the DNA. TRBV21-1 is shown as a pseudogene. This CDR3 spans 16 amino acids. CDR3 coding DNA: TGTGCCAGCAGCCCGGGACCCTTTTTCTCCTACAATGAGCAGTTCTTC. Translation gives CASSPGPFFSYNEQFF.

The chain employs TRBV7-2 and TRBJ2-2; D unclear. Trimming pared 2 bases from V and 2 bases from J, leaving 12 bases between. The CDR3 is 16 residues long. Germline V gene lookup returns CDR1 SGHTA and CDR2 FQGNSA. As DNA, the CDR3 is TGTGCCAGCAGCTTACCCCGGGCTAGAAACACCGGGGAGCTGTTTTTT. Encoded protein: CASSLPRARNTGELFF.

This clonotype was counted many times. The chain carries TRBV4-1 and TRBJ2-5; 12 bases line up with TRBD1. CDR3 length: 17 residues. V was clipped by 0 bases and J by 5 bases; unmatched bases: 7. From germline, CDR1 is MGHRA and CDR2 YSYEKL. CDR3 loop: CASSQEDGTGGAETQYF. The CDR3 DNA follows: TGCGCCAGCAGCCAAGAGGACGGGACAGGGGGCGCCGAGACCCAGTACTTC.

The table lists this clonotype with a few counts. This sequence joins TRBV29-1 and TRBJ1-2; D may be TRBD1 (6 bases). Looked up from germline, CDR1 is SQVTM and CDR2 is ANQGSEA. V lost 4 bases, J lost 4 bases, and 13 bases lay in between. This CDR3 has 13 residues. The CDR3 DNA reads as TGCAGCGTTGGGTCCTCGACAGGCTATGGCTACACCTTC. Its protein is CSVGSSTGYGYTF.

This clonotype showed up many times. The chain combines TRBV7-2 with TRBJ2-7, with D perhaps matching TRBD1 or TRBD2 (7 bases each). V lost 5 bases and J lost 1, with 12 bases in between. CDR3 length: 14 amino acids. CDR1 SGHTA and CDR2 FQGNSA come from the germline V gene. This chain's CDR3 is CASSRQGGSYEQYF. The CDR3 DNA is TGTGCCAGCAGCCGACAGGGAGGGTCCTACGAGCAGTACTTC.

The V call is TRBV29-1, the J call TRBJ2-1, with TRBD1 as a possible D gene (5 bases). V was clipped by 6 bases and J by 9 bases, with 12 bases between them. Per the germline V gene, CDR1 is SQVTM and CDR2 is ANQGSEA. CDR3 length equals 11 residues. The CDR3 region is CSVLRDREQFF. CDR3 bases: TGCAGCGTCCTCAGGGATCGTGAGCAGTTCTTC.

A few counts support this clonotype. The chain combines TRBV6-2 or TRBV6-3 with TRBJ2-2; 8 nucleotides align to TRBD1. With 6 bases clipped from V and 3 bases from J, the junction kept 15 bases outside the gene matches. The germline V gene has CDR1 MNHEY and CDR2 SVGEGT. CDR3 size: 18 residues. CDR3: CASSTTFRGLVDTGELFF. CDR3 DNA sequence: TGTGCCAGCAGCACTACTTTCAGGGGGCTGGTGGACACCGGGGAGCTGTTTTTT.

This sequence joins TRBV20-1 and TRBJ1-5; a weak D match, TRBD1 (5 bases). The CDR3 loop spans 14 amino acids. The ends were cut back, 0 bases at V and 7 bases at J, with 13 bases in the middle. Germline CDR1 reads DFQATT; CDR2 reads SNEGSKA (reference sequence). The CDR3, as DNA: TGCAGTGCTAGAGAGGGCGGCGGGGACCAGCCCCAGCATTTT. Its protein is CSAREGGGDQPQHF.

There are a few counts of this clonotype. The rearrangement joins TRBV6-1 to TRBJ2-7; no definite D call. This CDR3 spans 13 amino acids. V was trimmed by 6 bases and J by 3 bases, leaving 12 bases between them. Germline CDR1 MNHNS, CDR2 SASEGT. The CDR3 bases are TGTGCCAGCAGCCCGAGAAACAGCTACGAGCAGTACTTC. Encoded protein: CASSPRNSYEQYF.